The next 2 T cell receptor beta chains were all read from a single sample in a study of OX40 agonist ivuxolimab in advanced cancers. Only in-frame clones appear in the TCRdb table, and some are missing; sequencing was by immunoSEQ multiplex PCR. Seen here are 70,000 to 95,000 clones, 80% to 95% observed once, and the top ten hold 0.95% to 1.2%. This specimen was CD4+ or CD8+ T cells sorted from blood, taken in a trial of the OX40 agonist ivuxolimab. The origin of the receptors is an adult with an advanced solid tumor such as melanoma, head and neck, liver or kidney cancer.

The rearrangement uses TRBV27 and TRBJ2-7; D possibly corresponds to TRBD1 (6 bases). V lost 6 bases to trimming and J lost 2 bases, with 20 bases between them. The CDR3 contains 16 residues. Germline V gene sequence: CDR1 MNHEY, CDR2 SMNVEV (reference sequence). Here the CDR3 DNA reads TGTGCCAGCAGACGAAACACAGGGTTGGCAACCTACGAGCAGTACTTC. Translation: CASRRNTGLATYEQYF.

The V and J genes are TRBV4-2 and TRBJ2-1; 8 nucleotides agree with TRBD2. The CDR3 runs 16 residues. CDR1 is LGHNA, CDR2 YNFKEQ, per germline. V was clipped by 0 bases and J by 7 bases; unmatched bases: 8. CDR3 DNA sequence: TGTGCCAGCAGCCAAGATCTACCGGGAGGGGGGAATGAGCAGTTCTTC. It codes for CASSQDLPGGGNEQFF.